A selection of T cell receptor beta chains follows, all from one sample in a study of control samples from healthy donors and cancer patients. The table came from immunoSEQ multiplex PCR; TCRdb's copy has only in-frame clones and leaves some out. The profile shows about 120,000 clones, approximately 88% of them singletons. Sequences were obtained from blood. These receptors were taken from a man over 45 in good health. Both conserved end residues are part of each CDR3. A D gene is named only where the DNA matches it firmly. Clone size is stated in some rows and not others, as once, few, many or a class when expanded.

CDR3 DNA | CDR3 protein | clone size | V gene | D gene | J gene
TGTGCCAGCAGCCAAGTGATGAGGAGGTCGGTCAATGAGCAGTTCTTC | CASSQVMRRSVNEQFF | . | TRBV14 | . | TRBJ2-1
TGTGCCAGCAGCTTGTCCCTGGACGGATACTCTGGAAACACCATATATTTT | CASSLSLDGYSGNTIYF | . | TRBV5-4 | . | TRBJ1-3
TGCGCCAGCAGCACCGACAGCTCGAACACCGGGGAGCTGTTTTTT | CASSTDSSNTGELFF | . | TRBV5-1 | . | TRBJ2-2
TGTGCCAGCAGCCCACATTATAACTCACCCCTCCACTTT | CASSPHYNSPLHF | . | TRBV7-8 | . | TRBJ1-6
TGTGCCAGCAGCGCAGACGAGTTTAACTATGGCTACACCTTC | CASSADEFNYGYTF | . | TRBV9 | . | TRBJ1-2
TGTGCCAGCAGCGCATCGGGACAGGGTTTCCTCTATGGCTACACCTTC | CASSASGQGFLYGYTF | . | TRBV9 | TRBD1 | TRBJ1-2
TGTGCCAGCGTCGGGGGCCTCTATGGCTACACCTTC | CASVGGLYGYTF | . | TRBV2 | . | TRBJ1-2
TGTGCCAGTAGTCAAGGGGTGGGGATGAACACTGAAGCTTTCTTT | CASSQGVGMNTEAFF | . | TRBV19 | . | TRBJ1-1
TGTGCCAGCAGCTTAGTAATAGAGCAGTACTTC | CASSLVIEQYF | . | TRBV7-2 | . | TRBJ2-7
TGTGCCAGCAGACAGGGGGCAGATACGCAGTATTTT | CASRQGADTQYF | . | TRBV11-1 | TRBD1 | TRBJ2-3
TGTGCCAGCAGCCCGCGGGACAGACACAATGAGCAGTTCTTC | CASSPRDRHNEQFF | . | TRBV3-1/TRBV3-2 | . | TRBJ2-1
TGTGCCAGCGTGGCTCGGGGTGGAGAGACCCAGTACTTC | CASVARGGETQYF | . | TRBV7-2 | . | TRBJ2-5
TGTGCCAGCAGCCCTACTCGACAGAGAGCTAACTATGGCTACACCTTC | CASSPTRQRANYGYTF | once | TRBV11-2 | . | TRBJ1-2
TGCGCCAGCAGCTTGGAGTACGGGGGCGGGGAGCTGTTTTTT | CASSLEYGGGELFF | . | TRBV5-1 | . | TRBJ2-2
TGTGCCAGCAGCCCGAGGACAGGGGGCAACTATGGCTACACCTTC | CASSPRTGGNYGYTF | . | TRBV5-4 | TRBD1 | TRBJ1-2